Listed below are T cell receptor beta chains from one sample, sequenced in a study of T cells expressing NK-cell markers. From its re-call of the 5' RACE reads, TCRdb lists each CDR3 protein once, without DNA. The table lists approximately 380,000 distinct CDR3 sequences. Sample: blood T cells: a sorted CD56 or NKG2C T cell subset, CD4+ or CD8+ T cells, or bulk PBMC T cells (not recorded which). These TCRs come from a man between 18 and 69 years old in good health. Both conserved end residues are part of each CDR3.

j_gene | len | v_gene | CDR3aa
TRBJ2-2 | 14 | TRBV15 | CATRKNSGTGELFF
TRBJ2-1 | 14 | TRBV6-1 | CASSLETANNEQFF
TRBJ2-7 | 15 | TRBV28 | CASSLELTGTYEQYF
TRBJ2-5 | 13 | TRBV7-3 | CASSLDGPRTQYF
TRBJ2-4 | 14 | TRBV6-1 | CASSPQLAKNIQYF
TRBJ2-4 | 17 | TRBV3-1 | CASSPREGLPGKNIQYF
TRBJ2-7 | 15 | TRBV3-1 | CASSQVATGAYEQYF
TRBJ2-7 | 16 | TRBV3-1 | CASSQVSASSGGVQYF
TRBJ2-7 | 14 | TRBV20-1 | CSAHKNSRSYEQYF
TRBJ1-2 | 11 | TRBV29-1 | CSVRSLDGYTF
TRBJ1-6 | 14 | TRBV7-8 | CASSPNRERSPLHF
TRBJ1-1 | 13 | TRBV20-1 | CSARGLMNTEAFF
TRBJ2-2 | 15 | TRBV4-1 | CASSRTSIESGELFF
TRBJ2-7 | 13 | TRBV7-9 | CASSISNDRGQYF
TRBJ2-5 | 15 | TRBV6-1 | CASSGEGIAQETQYF
TRBJ1-2 | 16 | TRBV7-9 | CASSLAGADSNYGYTF
TRBJ1-2 | 15 | TRBV5-1 | CASTPTTGANYGYTF
TRBJ2-7 | 14 | TRBV7-9 | CASSDGALASEQYF
TRBJ2-3 | 14 | TRBV20-1 | CSARWDTGTDTQYF
TRBJ1-3 | 15 | TRBV12-3/TRBV12-4 | CASSQTTYSGNTIYF
TRBJ2-1 | 17 | TRBV12-3/TRBV12-4 | CASSLSLYGGSYNEQFF
TRBJ2-2 | 14 | TRBV2 | CASCQQSNTGELFF
TRBJ1-6 | 16 | TRBV27 | CASSLSKTAGGSPLHF
TRBJ1-6 | 14 | TRBV27 | CASSSGTRTSPLHF
TRBJ1-1 | 15 | TRBV7-2 | CASSLTGLMNTEAFF
TRBJ2-5 | 14 | TRBV24-1 | CATSDHLPKETQYF
TRBJ1-1 | 15 | TRBV5-1 | CASSFQGTDRTEAFF
TRBJ2-5 | 15 | TRBV2 | CASSDPTDREETQYF
TRBJ2-5 | 15 | TRBV18 | CASSPRLRGHETQYF
TRBJ1-1 | 15 | TRBV2 | CASRRRDTVRTEAFF
TRBJ2-7 | 14 | TRBV27 | CASSSTRGLWEQYF
TRBJ2-2 | 16 | TRBV5-1 | CASSLASDSPTGELFF
TRBJ2-7 | 18 | TRBV27 | CASSLSSPRTGGPYEQYF
TRBJ1-4 | 16 | TRBV25-1 | CASSGDRGRTNEKLFF
TRBJ2-7 | 15 | TRBV6-5 | CASSYSRQGGTGQYF
TRBJ2-7 | 15 | TRBV6-1 | CASTRPGTASYEQYF
TRBJ1-4 | 13 | TRBV20-1 | CSAGRASNEKLFF
TRBJ1-5 | 15 | TRBV5-5 | CASSWGDSSYQPQHF
TRBJ2-5 | 13 | TRBV28 | CASSIQGRETQYF
TRBJ1-6 | 15 | TRBV20-1 | CSARDPLGVGSPLHF
TRBJ2-2 | 19 | TRBV6-2/TRBV6-3 | CASSYPQWQGISNTGELFF
TRBJ2-3 | 15 | TRBV5-1 | CASRLQGAVEDTQYF
TRBJ2-5 | 12 | TRBV6-1 | CATLRRHGTQYF
TRBJ2-3 | 15 | TRBV7-9 | CASSFASTPTDTQYF
TRBJ2-6 | 15 | TRBV6-1 | CASSDRGAGANVLTF
TRBJ1-5 | 13 | TRBV7-9 | CASKGQGNQPQHF
TRBJ2-5 | 15 | TRBV18 | CASSPKLAGIETQYF
TRBJ2-7 | 16 | TRBV5-1 | CASSLLAMDRSYEQYF
TRBJ2-5 | 14 | TRBV4-2 | CASSPGLPQETQYF
TRBJ2-5 | 16 | TRBV12-3/TRBV12-4 | CASSPTRLAAGRTQYF
TRBJ1-1 | 12 | TRBV6-6 | CASSPDTGEAFF